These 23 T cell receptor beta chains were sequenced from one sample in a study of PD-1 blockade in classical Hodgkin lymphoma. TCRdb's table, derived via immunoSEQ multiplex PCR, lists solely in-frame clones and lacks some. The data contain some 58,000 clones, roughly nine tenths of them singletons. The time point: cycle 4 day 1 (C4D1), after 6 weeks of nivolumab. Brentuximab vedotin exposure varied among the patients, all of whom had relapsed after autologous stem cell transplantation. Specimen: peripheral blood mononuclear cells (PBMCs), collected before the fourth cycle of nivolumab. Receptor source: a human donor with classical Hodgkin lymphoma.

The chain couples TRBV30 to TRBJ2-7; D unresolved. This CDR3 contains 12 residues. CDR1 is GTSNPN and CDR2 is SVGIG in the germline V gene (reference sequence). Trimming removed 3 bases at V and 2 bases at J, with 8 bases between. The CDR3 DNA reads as TGTGCCTGGAGCCCAGGCCCCTACGAGCAGTACTTC. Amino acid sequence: CAWSPGPYEQYF. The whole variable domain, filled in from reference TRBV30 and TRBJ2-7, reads SQTIHQWPATLVQPVGSPLSLECTVEGTSNPNLYWYRQAAGRGLQLLFYSVGIGQISSEVPQNLSASRPQDRQFILSSKKLLLSDSGFYLCAWSPGPYEQYFGPGTRLTVT.

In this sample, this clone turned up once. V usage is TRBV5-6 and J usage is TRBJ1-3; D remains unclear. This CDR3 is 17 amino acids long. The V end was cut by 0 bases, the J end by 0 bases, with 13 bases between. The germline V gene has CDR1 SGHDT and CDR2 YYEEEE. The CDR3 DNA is TGTGCCAGCAGCTTGGCCGTCAGGAGGAGCTCTGGAAACACCATATATTTT. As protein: CASSLAVRRSSGNTIYF.

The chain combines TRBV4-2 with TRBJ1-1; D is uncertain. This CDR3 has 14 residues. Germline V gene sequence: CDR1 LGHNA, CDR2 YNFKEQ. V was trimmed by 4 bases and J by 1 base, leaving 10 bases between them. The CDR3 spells CASSLIRGNTEAFF. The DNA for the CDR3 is TGTGCCAGCAGCCTGATACGGGGGAACACTGAAGCTTTCTTT.

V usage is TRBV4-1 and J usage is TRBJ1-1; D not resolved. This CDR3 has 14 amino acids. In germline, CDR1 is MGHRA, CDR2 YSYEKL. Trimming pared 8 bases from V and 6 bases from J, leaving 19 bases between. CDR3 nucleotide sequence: TGCGCCAGCTCTCCTCCGGCGGGTGGCTCTGAAGCTTTCTTT. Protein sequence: CASSPPAGGSEAFF.

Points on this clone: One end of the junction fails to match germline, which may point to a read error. The CDR3 DNA sequence: TGCGCCAGCGGCTTCGGCGGGGGGCTGCAAGAGACCCAGTACTTC. This translates into CASGFGGGLQETQYF. The chain joins TRBV5-1 to TRBJ2-5; 8 nucleotides agree with TRBD2. There are 15 residues in the CDR3. Germline V gene lookup returns CDR1 SGHRS and CDR2 YFSETQ. Filled out from reference TRBV5-1 and TRBJ2-5, the complete variable domain reads KAGVTQTPRYLIKTRGQQVTLSCSPISGHRSVSWYQQTPGQGLQFLFEYFSETQRNKGNFPGRFSGRQFSNSRSEMNVSTLELGDSALYLCASGFGGGLQETQYFGPGTRLLVL.

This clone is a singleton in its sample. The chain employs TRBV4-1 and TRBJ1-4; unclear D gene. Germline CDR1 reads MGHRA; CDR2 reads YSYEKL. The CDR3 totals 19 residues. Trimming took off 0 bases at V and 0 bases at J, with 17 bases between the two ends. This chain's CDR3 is CASSQEPGEGYATNEKLFF. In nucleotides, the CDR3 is TGCGCCAGCAGCCAAGAACCGGGTGAGGGTTACGCAACTAATGAAAAACTGTTTTTT.

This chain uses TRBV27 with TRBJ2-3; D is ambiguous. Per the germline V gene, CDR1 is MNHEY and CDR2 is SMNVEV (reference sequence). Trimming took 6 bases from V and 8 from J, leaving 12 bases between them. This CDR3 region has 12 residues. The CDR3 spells CASSHGPPTQYF. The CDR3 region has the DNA TGTGCCAGCAGCCACGGACCGCCTACGCAGTATTTT.

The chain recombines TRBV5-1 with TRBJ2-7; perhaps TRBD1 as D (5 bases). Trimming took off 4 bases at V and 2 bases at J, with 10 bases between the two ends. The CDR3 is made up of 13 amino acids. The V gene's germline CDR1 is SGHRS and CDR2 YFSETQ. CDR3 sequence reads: CASSPLTAYEQYF. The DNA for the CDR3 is TGCGCCAGCAGCCCACTGACAGCCTACGAGCAGTACTTC.

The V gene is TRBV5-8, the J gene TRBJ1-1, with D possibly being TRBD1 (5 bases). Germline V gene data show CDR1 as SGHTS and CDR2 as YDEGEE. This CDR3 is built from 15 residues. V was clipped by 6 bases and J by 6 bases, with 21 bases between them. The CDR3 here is CASTGGDGLYPEAFF. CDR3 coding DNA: TGTGCCAGCACCGGAGGGGACGGACTTTACCCTGAAGCTTTCTTT. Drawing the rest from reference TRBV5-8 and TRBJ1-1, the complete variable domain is EAGVTQSPTHLIKTRGQQATLRCSPISGHTSVYWYQQALGLGLQFLLWYDEGEERNRGNFPPRFSGRQFPNYSSELNVNALELEDSALYLCASTGGDGLYPEAFFGQGTRLTVV.

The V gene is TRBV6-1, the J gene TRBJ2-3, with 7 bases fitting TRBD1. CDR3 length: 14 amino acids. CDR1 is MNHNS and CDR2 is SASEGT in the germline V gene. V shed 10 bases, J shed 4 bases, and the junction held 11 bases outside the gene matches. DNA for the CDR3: TGTGCCACGAGGGGTAGGGACAGAGCAGATACGCAGTATTTT. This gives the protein CATRGRDRADTQYF.

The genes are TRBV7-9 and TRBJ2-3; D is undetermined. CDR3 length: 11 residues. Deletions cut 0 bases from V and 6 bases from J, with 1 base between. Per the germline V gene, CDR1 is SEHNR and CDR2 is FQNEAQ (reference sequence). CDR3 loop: CASSLADTQYF. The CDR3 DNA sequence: TGTGCCAGCAGCTTAGCGGATACGCAGTATTTT.

As DNA, the CDR3 is TGTGCCAGCAGTCCCAATCGGGGACAGGGGTCTGGCTACACCTTC. Its protein product is CASSPNRGQGSGYTF. The chain employs TRBV28 and TRBJ1-2, with TRBD1 matching over 10 bases. The CDR3 runs 15 residues. After removal of 5 bases from V and 7 bases from J, the junction contained 10 bases not matched to a gene. The germline V gene encodes CDR1 MDHEN and CDR2 SYDVKM.

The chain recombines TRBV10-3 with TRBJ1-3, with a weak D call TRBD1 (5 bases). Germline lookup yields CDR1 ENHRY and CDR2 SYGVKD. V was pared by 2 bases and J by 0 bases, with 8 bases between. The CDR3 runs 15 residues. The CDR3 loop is CAISEGDHSGNTIYF. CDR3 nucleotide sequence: TGTGCCATCAGTGAGGGGGACCACTCTGGAAACACCATATATTTT.

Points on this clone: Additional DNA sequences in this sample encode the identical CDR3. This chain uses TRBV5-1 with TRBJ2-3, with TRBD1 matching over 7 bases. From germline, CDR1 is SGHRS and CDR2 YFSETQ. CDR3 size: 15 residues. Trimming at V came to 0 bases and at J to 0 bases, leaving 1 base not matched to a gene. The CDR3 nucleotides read TGCGCCAGCAGCTTGGAGGGGGCTAGCACAGATACGCAGTATTTT. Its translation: CASSLEGASTDTQYF.

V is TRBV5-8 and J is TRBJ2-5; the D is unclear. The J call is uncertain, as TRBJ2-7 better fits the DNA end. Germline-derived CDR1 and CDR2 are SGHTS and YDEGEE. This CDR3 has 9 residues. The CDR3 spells CDDGYEQYF. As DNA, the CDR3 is TGTGATGATGGGTACGAGCAGTACTTC.

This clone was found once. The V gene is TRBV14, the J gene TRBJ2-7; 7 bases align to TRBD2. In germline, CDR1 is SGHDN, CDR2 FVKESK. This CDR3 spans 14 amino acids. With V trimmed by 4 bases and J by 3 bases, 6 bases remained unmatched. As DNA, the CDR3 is TGTGCCAGCAGCCCGACCGGGACTATCTACGAGCAGTACTTC. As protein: CASSPTGTIYEQYF. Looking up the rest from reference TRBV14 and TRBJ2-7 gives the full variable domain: EAGVTQFPSHSVIEKGQTVTLRCDPISGHDNLYWYRRVMGKEIKFLLHFVKESKQDESGMPNNRFLAERTGGTYSTLKVQPAELEDSGVYFCASSPTGTIYEQYFGPGTRLTVT.

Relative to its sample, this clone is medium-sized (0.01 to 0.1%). The CDR3 DNA reads as TGTGCCAGCAGTTGGTGGGGCCAGCCCCAGCATTTT. Protein: CASSWWGQPQHF. V gene TRBV27 combines with J gene TRBJ1-5; D possibly corresponds to TRBD1 (5 bases). Germline loops: CDR1 MNHEY, CDR2 SMNVEV (reference sequence). The V end was cut by 4 bases, the J end by 7 bases, with 8 bases between. The CDR3 has 12 residues.

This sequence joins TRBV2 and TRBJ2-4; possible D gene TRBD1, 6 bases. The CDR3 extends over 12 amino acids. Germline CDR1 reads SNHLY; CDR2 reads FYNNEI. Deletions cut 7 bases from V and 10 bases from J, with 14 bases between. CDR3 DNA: TGTGCCAGCAATTGGGAGAGGGGGATTCAGTACTTC. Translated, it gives CASNWERGIQYF. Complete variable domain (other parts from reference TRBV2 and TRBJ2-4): EPEVTQTPSHQVTQMGQEVILRCVPISNHLYFYWYRQILGQKVEFLVSFYNNEISEKSEIFDDQFSVERPDGSNFTLKIRSTKLEDSAMYFCASNWERGIQYFGAGTRLSVL.

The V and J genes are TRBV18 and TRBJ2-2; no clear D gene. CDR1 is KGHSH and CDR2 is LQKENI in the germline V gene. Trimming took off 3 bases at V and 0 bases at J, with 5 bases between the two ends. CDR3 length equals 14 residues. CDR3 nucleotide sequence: TGTGCCAGCTCACCCCTGTCGAACACCGGGGAGCTGTTTTTT. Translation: CASSPLSNTGELFF.

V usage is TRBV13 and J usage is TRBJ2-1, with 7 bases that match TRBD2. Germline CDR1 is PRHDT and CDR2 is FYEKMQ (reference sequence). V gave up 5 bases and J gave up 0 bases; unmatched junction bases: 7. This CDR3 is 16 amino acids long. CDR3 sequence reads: CASSLLGGSSYNEQFF. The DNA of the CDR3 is TGTGCCAGCAGCCTTTTGGGGGGGAGCTCCTACAATGAGCAGTTCTTC.

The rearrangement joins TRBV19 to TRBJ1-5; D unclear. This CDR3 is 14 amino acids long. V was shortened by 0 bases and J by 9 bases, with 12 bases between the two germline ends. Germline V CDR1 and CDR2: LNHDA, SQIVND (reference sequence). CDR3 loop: CASSIEAGRWPQHF. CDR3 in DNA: TGTGCCAGTAGTATAGAGGCCGGGAGGTGGCCCCAGCATTTT.

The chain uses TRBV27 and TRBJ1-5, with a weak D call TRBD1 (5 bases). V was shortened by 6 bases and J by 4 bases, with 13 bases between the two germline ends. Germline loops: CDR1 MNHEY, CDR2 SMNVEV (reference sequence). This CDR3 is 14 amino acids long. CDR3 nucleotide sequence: TGTGCCAGCAGGTATACAGGCCTAAATCAGCCCCAGCATTTT. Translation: CASRYTGLNQPQHF.

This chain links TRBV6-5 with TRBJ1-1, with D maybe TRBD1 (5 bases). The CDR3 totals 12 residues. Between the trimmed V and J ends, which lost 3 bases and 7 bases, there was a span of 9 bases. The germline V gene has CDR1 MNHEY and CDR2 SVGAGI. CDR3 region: CASSYLGREAFF. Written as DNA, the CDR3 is TGTGCCAGCAGTTATTTGGGGCGTGAAGCTTTCTTT.